Only a few counts were recorded for the clone carrying this T cell receptor (beta chain). Antigen specificity is unknown. This sample stems from a study of T-cell memory formation after mild COVID-19. Study-wide findings and caveats: Whether day 37 second-wave clones are SARS-CoV-2-specific was not confirmed. Memory from before infection featured some responding clones, which suggests cross-reactive memory joined.

TCRdb redid the calling of the 5' RACE reads with MiXCR, one entry per CDR3 protein. The sample shows hundreds of thousands of distinct CDR3 sequences, about an eighth of them seen only once. Germline CDR1 is SGHAT and CDR2 is FQNNGV. J lost 4 bases, V lost 5 bases, and 13 bases had no gene match. The CDR3 is 18 residues long. This sequence originates from a man between 18 and 35 years old who had mild COVID-19 (a few samples of this study predate the infection). Cell type and time point are not known. This chain connects TRBV11-2 to TRBJ2-3, with 12 bases lining up with TRBD1. The sequenced sample consisted of PBMCs or a T cell subset sorted from them (not recorded which). The CDR3 sequence is CASSPDQWDRGRSDTQYF. CDR3 coding DNA: TGTGCCAGCAGCCCGGACCAATGGGACAGGGGGCGCTCAGATACGCAGTATTTT.